Each of the 6 T cell receptor beta chains below was sequenced from the same sample in a study of T cells in Graves' hyperthyroidism and ophthalmopathy. Amplification of TCR beta CDR3 regions used RNA as the template. RT-PCR in the first round (using the HTBI primer set) targeted the TCR CDR3. Each CDR3 protein gets one entry after TCRdb re-called the multiplex PCR reads with MiXCR. Of roughly 700,000 distinct CDR3 sequences in the sample, about a third were seen once. The source material was blood. All receptors come from a woman aged 40 to 50 with Graves' hyperthyroidism.

This clonotype was detected only a few times. This chain uses TRBV12-3 or TRBV12-4 with TRBJ2-7; no reliable D call. The CDR3 consists of 12 residues. Between the trimmed V and J ends, which lost 7 bases and 3 bases, there was a span of 10 bases. The DNA of the CDR3 is TGTGCCAGCACCGGATTTAACTACGAGCAGTACTTC. Residues: CASTGFNYEQYF.

This clonotype has at least ten counts. The chain joins TRBV19 to TRBJ1-1; possible D gene TRBD1, 6 bases. The CDR3 runs 13 residues. Germline V CDR1 and CDR2: LNHDA, SQIVND (reference sequence). V was shortened by 10 bases and J by 2 bases, with 14 bases between the two germline ends. CDR3 DNA: TGTGCCACCGTATCAGGGGCCAACACTGAAGCTTTCTTT. It encodes CATVSGANTEAFF.

This clonotype was picked up a small number of times. CDR3 DNA sequence: TGTGCCTGGAGTGTATTGGGCTACGAGCAGTACTTC. Amino acids: CAWSVLGYEQYF. The rearrangement uses TRBV2 and TRBJ2-7; D remains ambiguous. The CDR3 totals 12 residues. Trimming shortened V by 11 bases and J by 3 bases, and 14 bases separated the two germline ends. The germline gives CDR1 SNHLY, CDR2 FYNNEI.

This clonotype was observed a handful of times. The rearrangement joins TRBV7-2 to TRBJ2-7; no definite D call. CDR1 is SGHTA and CDR2 is FQGNSA in the germline V gene. This CDR3 contains 14 residues. Deletions cut 6 bases from V and 11 bases from J, with 23 bases between. CDR3 DNA sequence: TGTGCCAGCAGTTCCGACTCTACCGCTACGAGAAAGTACTTC. Its translation: CASSSDSTATRKYF.

This clonotype was detected only a few times. This chain links TRBV2 with TRBJ2-7; D not resolved. The better agreement between TRBJ2-1 and the DNA end casts doubt on the J call. Germline lookup yields CDR1 SNHLY and CDR2 FYNNEI. The CDR3 spans 15 residues. The chain's CDR3 is CASSGRSSSVVEQFF. The CDR3 nucleotides read TGTGCCAGCAGTGGTCGGAGTTCGTCCGTCGTTGAGCAGTTCTTC.

V usage is TRBV25-1 and J usage is TRBJ1-2; tentatively, D is TRBD1 (5 bases). This CDR3 is 13 amino acids long. Germline V gene lookup returns CDR1 MGHDK and CDR2 SYGVNS. The CDR3 coding sequence is TGTGCTAGGGGCGTTTCCACTAACTATGGCTACACCTTC. This sequence encodes CARGVSTNYGYTF.